The following is a T cell receptor beta chain sequence with its context. Its antigen is not known. This entry comes from a study of cytomegalovirus exposure and HLA in healthy donors. The PCR was carried out with 60 Vbeta primers and 13 Jbeta primers. Data came from immunoSEQ multiplex PCR; TCRdb stores just in-frame clones and leaves some out. The profile shows 150,000 to 200,000 clones, 75% of them singletons. General study results and limits: In a later analysis, about 17,000 TCR beta sequences were associated with HLA alleles at 0.05 false discovery rate.

This CDR3 spans 16 amino acids. Germline values: CDR1 LGHNT, CDR2 FRNRAP. V gave up 6 bases and J gave up 7 bases, with 24 bases separating them. Source material: PBMCs. The sequence was collected from a woman aged 45 to 65 in good health and CMV-seropositive. The J gene is TRBJ2-5, the V gene TRBV12-5, with a weak D call TRBD1 (6 bases). CDR3 coding DNA: TGTGCTAGTGGCACCAACAGGGTTGGTTTCCTGCGGACCCAGTACTTC. This sequence encodes CASGTNRVGFLRTQYF. The entire variable domain, with the rest obtained from reference TRBV12-5 and TRBJ2-5, is as follows: DARVTQTPRHKVTEMGQEVTMRCQPILGHNTVFWYRQTMMQGLELLAYFRNRAPLDDSGMPKDRFSAEMPDATLATLKIQPSEPRDSAVYFCASGTNRVGFLRTQYFGPGTRLLVL.